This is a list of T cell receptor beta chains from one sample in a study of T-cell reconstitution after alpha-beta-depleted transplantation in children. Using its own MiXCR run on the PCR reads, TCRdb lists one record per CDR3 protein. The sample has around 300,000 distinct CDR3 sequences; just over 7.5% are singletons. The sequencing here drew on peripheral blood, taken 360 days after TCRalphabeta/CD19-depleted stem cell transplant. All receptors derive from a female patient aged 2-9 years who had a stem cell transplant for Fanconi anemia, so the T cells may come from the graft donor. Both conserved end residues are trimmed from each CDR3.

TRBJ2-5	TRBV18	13	ASSPPARPQETQY
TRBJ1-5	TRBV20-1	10	SVRPNNQPQH
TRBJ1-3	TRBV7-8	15	ASSLEGQSRFKDTIY
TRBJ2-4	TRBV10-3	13	AISDMGLAKNIQY
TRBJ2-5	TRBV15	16	ATSRDRGTGLLQETQY
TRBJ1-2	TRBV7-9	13	ASSPGQGASYGYT
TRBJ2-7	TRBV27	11	ASSGLFSYEQY
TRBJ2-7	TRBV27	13	ASSPIAGGPFEQY
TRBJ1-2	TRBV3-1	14	ASSQDRDSWHYGYT
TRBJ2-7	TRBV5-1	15	ASSLVTRTGSSYEQY
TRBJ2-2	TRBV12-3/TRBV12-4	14	ASSLVQGWNTGELF
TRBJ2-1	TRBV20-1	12	SATPSPSYNEQF
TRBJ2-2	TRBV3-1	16	ATTQDVASRGNTGELF
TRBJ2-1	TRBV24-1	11	ATSRAGGDEQF
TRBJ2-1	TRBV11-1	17	ASIPRDRGLLAGVNEQF
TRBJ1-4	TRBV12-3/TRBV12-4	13	ASSSDGPSLKKLF
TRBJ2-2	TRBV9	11	ASSARDYGELF
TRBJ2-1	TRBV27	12	ASTLGGSANEQF
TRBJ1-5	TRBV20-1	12	SARDRGRNQPQH
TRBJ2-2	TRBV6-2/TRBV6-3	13	ASRGTGYNTGELF
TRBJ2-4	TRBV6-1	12	ASSAGSAKNIQY
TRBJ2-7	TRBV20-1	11	SASRGQTYEQY
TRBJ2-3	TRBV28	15	ASSAGFGGRGTDTQY
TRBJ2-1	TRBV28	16	ASSFLAGQGGRGNEQF
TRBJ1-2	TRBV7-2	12	ASSLVRGNYGYT
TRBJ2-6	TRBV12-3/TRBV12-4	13	ASSLYNSGANVLT
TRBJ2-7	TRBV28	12	ASRESISLGEQY
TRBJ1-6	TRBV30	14	AWSLGTAPYNSPLH
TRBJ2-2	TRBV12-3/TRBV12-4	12	ASRSGKNTGELF
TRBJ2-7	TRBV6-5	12	ASSYLQGYYEQY
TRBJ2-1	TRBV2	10	ASRDDRDEQF
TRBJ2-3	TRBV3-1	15	ASSQDVASDSTDTQY
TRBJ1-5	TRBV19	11	ASIGQRNQPQH
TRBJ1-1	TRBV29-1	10	SVAQGTTEAF
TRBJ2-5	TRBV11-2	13	ASSWGTDRGETQY